This T cell receptor beta chain was sequenced during a study of T cells after yellow fever vaccination. Overall study results and limits: The booster response re-showed most primary clones: 96% CD4, 88% CD8.

J was trimmed by 7 bases and V by 1 base; bases with no gene match: 8. This CDR3 region has 15 residues. Germline CDR1 is LGHDT and CDR2 is YNNKEL (reference sequence). TCRdb analysed the 5' RACE reads with MiXCR anew, one entry per CDR3 protein. The sample shows 400,000 or so distinct CDR3 sequences, roughly 20% of them seen only once. There are a few counts of this clonotype. Its target is unknown. This clonotype originated in a man between 18 and 35 years old who received the YFV17D yellow fever vaccine. The genes are TRBV3-1 and TRBJ1-2, with 8 bases matching TRBD1. Sequencing used PBMCs, obtained before the yellow fever booster vaccination. CDR3 region: CASSQGYGTGAGYTF. CDR3 nucleotides: TGTGCCAGCAGCCAAGGATACGGGACAGGTGCTGGCTACACCTTC.